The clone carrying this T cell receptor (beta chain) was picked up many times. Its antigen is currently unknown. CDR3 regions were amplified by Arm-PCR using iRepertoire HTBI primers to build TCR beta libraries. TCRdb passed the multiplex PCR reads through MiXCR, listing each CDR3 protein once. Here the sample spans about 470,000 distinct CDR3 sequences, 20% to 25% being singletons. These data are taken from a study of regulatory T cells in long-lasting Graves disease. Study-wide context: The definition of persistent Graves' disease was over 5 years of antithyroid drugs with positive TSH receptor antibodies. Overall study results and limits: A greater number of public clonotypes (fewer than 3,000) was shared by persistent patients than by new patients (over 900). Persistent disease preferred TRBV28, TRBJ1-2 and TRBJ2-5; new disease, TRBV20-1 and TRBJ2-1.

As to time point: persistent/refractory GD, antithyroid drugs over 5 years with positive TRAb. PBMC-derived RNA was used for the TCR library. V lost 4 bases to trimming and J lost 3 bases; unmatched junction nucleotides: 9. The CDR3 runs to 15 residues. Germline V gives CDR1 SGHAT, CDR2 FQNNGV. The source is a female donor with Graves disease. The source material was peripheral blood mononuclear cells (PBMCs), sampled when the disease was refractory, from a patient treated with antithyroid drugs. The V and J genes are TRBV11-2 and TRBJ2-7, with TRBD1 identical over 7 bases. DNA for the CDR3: TGTGCCAGCAGCTCACACAGGGGCCGAAACTACGAGCAGTACTTC. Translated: CASSSHRGRNYEQYF.